The 3 T cell receptor beta chains below were found in one sample sequenced in a study of shared clonotypes between healthy human individuals. Assay used: immunoSEQ multiplex PCR; TCRdb lists only in-frame clones, some missing. The sample lists some 1 million clones, about 75% occurring once. Sequencing was done on a sample of memory CD4+ T cells sorted from blood. Subset reported: CD45RA-negative fraction. Receptor source: a man aged 18 to 35 in good health.

The chain combines TRBV11-2 with TRBJ2-5, with 7 bases identical to TRBD2. Trimming removed 5 bases from V and 4 bases from J; junction bases left unmatched: 13. There are 16 residues in the CDR3. Germline assignment: CDR1 SGHAT and CDR2 FQNNGV. The CDR3 is CASSLGPPSGLETQYF. The CDR3 DNA is TGTGCCAGCAGCCTCGGCCCTCCTAGCGGACTAGAGACCCAGTACTTC.

The chain has TRBV4-3 and TRBJ2-5; 13 bases map to TRBD2. After removal of 0 bases from V and 2 bases from J, the junction contained 3 bases not matched to a gene. CDR1 LGHNA and CDR2 YSLEER come from the germline V gene. This CDR3 contains 17 residues. The CDR3 bases are TGCGCCAGCAGCCAAGATAGGGGACTAGCGGGACAAGAGACCCAGTACTTC. Amino acids: CASSQDRGLAGQETQYF.

The sample holds one count of this clone. V usage is TRBV7-9 and J usage is TRBJ2-2; 8 bases agree with TRBD1. The CDR3 covers 17 residues. With V trimmed by 0 bases and J by 1 base, 4 bases remained unmatched. Germline V gene data show CDR1 as SEHNR and CDR2 as FQNEAQ (reference sequence). CDR3 protein: CASSLALGQGNTGELFF. The DNA for the CDR3 is TGTGCCAGCAGCTTAGCGCTCGGACAGGGGAACACCGGGGAGCTGTTTTTT. Full variable domain (missing parts from reference TRBV7-9 and TRBJ2-2): DTGVSQNPRHKITKRGQNVTFRCDPISEHNRLYWYRQTLGQGPEFLTYFQNEAQLEKSRLLSDRFSAERPKGSFSTLEIQRTEQGDSAMYLCASSLALGQGNTGELFFGEGSRLTVL.